This T cell receptor (beta chain) is from a study of T cell repertoires in cytomegalovirus infection. Study overall: Matching HLA type and CMV infection were both indicated by public TCR beta signatures.

A single record per CDR3 protein comes from TCRdb applying MiXCR to the reads. The sample contains some 700,000 distinct CDR3 sequences, roughly 35% of which appear only once. This receptor was taken from a human donor in good health (CMV status not recorded). Some clones in this sample may be carry-over from other donors' samples. Sequences were obtained from PBMCs.

The CDR3 spells CASSRGQGASSQPQHF. The CDR3, as DNA: TGTGCCAGCAGTCGGGGACAGGGGGCATCGAGCCAGCCCCAGCATTTT. This chain links TRBV6-5 with TRBJ1-5; 12 nucleotides line up with TRBD1. The CDR3 extends over 16 amino acids. Germline V gene data show CDR1 as MNHEY and CDR2 as SVGAGI. The V and J ends lost 5 bases and 7 bases, in that order; junction bases with no gene match: 9.